This T cell receptor (beta chain) was captured in a study of T cell responses to AZD1222 COVID-19 vaccine. The study's findings and limits: A mostly white British donor set with more females was recruited, and clonal diversity was possibly underestimated.

TCRdb's copy holds only in-frame clones and misses some; the assay was immunoSEQ multiplex PCR. Of over 85,000 clones listed, around 88% are singletons. Concerning this clone itself: Its antigen is unidentified.

The CDR3 extends over 13 amino acids. The V end lost 8 bases, the J end lost 4 bases, and 12 bases lay between the germline ends. Germline loops: CDR1 SGHTA, CDR2 FQGNSA. The sample was peripheral blood, taken on day 0 of AZD1222 vaccination. This sequence was found in an adult in good health. This chain uses TRBV7-2 with TRBJ1-5, with D perhaps matching TRBD1 (5 bases). CDR3 protein: CASGTGRNQPQHF. Here the CDR3 DNA reads TGTGCCAGCGGGACGGGGAGGAATCAGCCCCAGCATTTT.